Included here is one TCR beta chain sequence, with context. This specimen belongs to a study of blood T cell repertoires in COVID-19. Overall study context: Italy, Spain and the United States were the sources of the convalescent and acute COVID-19 samples. Sources were T cells, B-cell-depleted T cells, or PBMCs; the material itself was cDNA or gDNA.

Per the germline V gene, CDR1 is LNHNV and CDR2 is YYDKDF (reference sequence). The CDR3 contains 14 residues. The ends lost 6 bases at V and 0 bases at J; junction bases unmatched: 4. Source study methods: Amplifying reference gene primers gave estimates of nucleated cell counts. Clones were read by immunoSEQ multiplex PCR, and TCRdb kept only the in-frame ones, dropping some. Clone size and V and J calls were adopted from that table, with D and trimming inferred from the DNA. The sample holds some 150,000 clones, 80% to 90% seen once. This receptor was obtained from a man aged 50 or older who had recovered from COVID-19. V is TRBV15 and J is TRBJ1-1, with TRBD1 matching 7 bases. Source material: peripheral blood. The CDR3 sequence: CATSRTGMNTEAFF. The CDR3 bases are TGTGCCACCAGTAGGACAGGTATGAACACTGAAGCTTTCTTT.